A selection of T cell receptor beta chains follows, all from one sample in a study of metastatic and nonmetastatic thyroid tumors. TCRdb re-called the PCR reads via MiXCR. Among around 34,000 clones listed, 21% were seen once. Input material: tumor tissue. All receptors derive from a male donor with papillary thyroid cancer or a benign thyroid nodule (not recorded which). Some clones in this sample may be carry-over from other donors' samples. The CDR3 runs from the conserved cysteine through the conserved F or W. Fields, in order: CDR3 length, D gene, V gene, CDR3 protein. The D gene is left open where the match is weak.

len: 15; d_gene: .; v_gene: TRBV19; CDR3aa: CASSVTASPTKTQYF
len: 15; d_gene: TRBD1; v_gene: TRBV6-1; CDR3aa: CASSAGTGEGTEAFF
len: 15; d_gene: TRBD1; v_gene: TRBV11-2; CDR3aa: CASSRDRAATDTQYF
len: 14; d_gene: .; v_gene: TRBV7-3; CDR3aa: CASSLGSHTDTQYF
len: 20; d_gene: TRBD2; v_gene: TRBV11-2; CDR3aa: CASSLVLAVVNRNSYNEQFF
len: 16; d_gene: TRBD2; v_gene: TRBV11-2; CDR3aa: CASSRSGAVNTGELFF
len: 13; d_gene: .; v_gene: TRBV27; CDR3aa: CASSFLAGETQYF
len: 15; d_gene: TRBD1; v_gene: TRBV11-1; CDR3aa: CASSLGTGSLETQYF
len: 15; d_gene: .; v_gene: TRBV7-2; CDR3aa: CASSLGGQGLHEQHF
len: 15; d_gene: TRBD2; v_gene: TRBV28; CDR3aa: CASSTRGLAGGQQYF
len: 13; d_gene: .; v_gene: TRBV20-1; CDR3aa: CSASLLNNYGYTF
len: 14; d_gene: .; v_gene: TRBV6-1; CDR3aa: CASSSATGTDTQYF
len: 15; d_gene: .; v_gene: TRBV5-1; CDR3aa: CASSLMNSANEKLFF
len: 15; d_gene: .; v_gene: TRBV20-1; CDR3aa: CSARVVQDWSYEQYF
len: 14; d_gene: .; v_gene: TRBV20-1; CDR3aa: CRPGDNEYQETQYF
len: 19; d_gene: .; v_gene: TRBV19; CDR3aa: CASSIVLRERSWAGETQYF
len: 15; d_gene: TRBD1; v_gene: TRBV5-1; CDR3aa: CAIILVGTERDTQYF
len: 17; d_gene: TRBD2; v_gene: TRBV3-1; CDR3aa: CASSQELGPSGTDTQYF
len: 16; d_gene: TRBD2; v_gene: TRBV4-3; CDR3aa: CASSQDSGNTHNEQFF
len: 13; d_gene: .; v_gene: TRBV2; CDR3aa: CASSDQQRSPLHF
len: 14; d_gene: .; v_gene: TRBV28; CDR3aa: CASSFGGLGNEQFF
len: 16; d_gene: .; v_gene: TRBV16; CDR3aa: CASSPLRHYSGNTIYF
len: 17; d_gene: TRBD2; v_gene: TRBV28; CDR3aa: CASSPARTSGTTDTQYF
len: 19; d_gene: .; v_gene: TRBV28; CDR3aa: CASSLLASGGMQFGNEQFF
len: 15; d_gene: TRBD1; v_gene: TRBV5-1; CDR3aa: CASSYGDSGGGELFF
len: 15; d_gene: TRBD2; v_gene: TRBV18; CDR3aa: CASSPGSGGVREQYF
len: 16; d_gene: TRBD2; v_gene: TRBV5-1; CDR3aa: CASSLMGSSGSETQYF
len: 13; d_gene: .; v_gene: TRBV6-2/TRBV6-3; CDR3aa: CASSYSGDQPQHF
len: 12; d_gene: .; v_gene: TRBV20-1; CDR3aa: CSARRGIYEQYF
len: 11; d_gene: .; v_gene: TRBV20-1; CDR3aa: CSARYLDEQFF
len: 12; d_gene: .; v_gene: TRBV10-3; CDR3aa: CAISESYQTQYF
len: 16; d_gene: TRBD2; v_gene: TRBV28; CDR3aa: CASSFTPLAASYEQYF
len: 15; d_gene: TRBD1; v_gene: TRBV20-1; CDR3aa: CSASYRQGAGETQYF
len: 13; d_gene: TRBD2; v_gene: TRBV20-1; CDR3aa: CSAVSAGIYEQYF
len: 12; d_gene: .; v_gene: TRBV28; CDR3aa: CASSSSRGEQYF
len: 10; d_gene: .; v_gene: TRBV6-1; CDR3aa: CATLNTEAFF
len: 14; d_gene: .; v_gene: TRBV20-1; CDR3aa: CSARGERGLYGYTF
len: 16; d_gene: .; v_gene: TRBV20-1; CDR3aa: CSARGGRQFSNQLQHF
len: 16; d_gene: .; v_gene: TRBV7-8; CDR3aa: CASSLAPTGAGYGYTF
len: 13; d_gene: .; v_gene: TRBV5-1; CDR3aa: CASKTGSTYTQYF
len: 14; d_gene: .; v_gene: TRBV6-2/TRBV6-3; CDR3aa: CASSSGQINQPQHF
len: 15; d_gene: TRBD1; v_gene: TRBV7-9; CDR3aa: CASSLGQGYPDTQYF
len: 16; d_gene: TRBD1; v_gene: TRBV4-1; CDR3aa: CASSHTDRSSNQPQHF
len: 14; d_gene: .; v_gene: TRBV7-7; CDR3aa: CASSYGPAGESQYF
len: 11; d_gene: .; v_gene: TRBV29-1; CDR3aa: CSVLGAGRAFF
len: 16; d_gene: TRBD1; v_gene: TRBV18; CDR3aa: CASSPDPGQVSGPQHF
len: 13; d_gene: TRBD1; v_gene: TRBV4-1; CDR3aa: CASSLDRGSPLHF
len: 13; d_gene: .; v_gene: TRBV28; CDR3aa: CASSSQTRHEQYF
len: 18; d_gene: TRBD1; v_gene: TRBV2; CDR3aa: CASIRGRQGISIRAEAFF
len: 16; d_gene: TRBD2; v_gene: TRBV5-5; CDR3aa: CASSLAGGSGNNEQFF
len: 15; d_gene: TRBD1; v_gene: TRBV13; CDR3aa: CASSLGLGQGEKLFF
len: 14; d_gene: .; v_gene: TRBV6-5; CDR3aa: CASNYSGTFYGYTF
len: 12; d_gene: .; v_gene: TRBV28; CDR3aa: CASRSAGTEAFF
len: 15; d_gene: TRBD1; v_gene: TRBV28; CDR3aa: CASLSGGASPWELFF
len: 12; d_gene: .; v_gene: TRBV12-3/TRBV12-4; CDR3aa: CASSLAGNEQFF